These 9 T cell receptor beta chains were sequenced from one sample in a study of response to subunit inactivated influenza vaccine. TCRdb analysed the RT-PCR reads with MiXCR anew, one entry per CDR3 protein. The sample lists about 540,000 distinct CDR3 sequences, around 25% occurring once. These data were also reused for a study on T cells expressing NK-cell markers. As that report states: 5'RACE template switching with UMIs produced the TCR beta cDNA.

The sequenced sample was CD4+ T cells sorted from PBMCs, obtained roughly 13 days after vaccination. These TCRs come from a man aged 45-65 years who received an inactivated influenza vaccine.

The chain recombines TRBV5-8 with TRBJ2-1; D may be TRBD1 (5 bases). The V and J ends lost 0 bases and 3 bases respectively, with 10 bases between them. Germline V gives CDR1 SGHTS, CDR2 YDEGEE. The CDR3 is 15 residues long. CDR3 DNA sequence: TGTGCCAGCAGCTTGGTACAGGCCTTCTACAATGAGCAGTTCTTC. It codes for CASSLVQAFYNEQFF.

This clonotype was observed a handful of times. The chain uses TRBV20-1 and TRBJ1-2; weak D call: TRBD1 (5 bases). V was pared by 3 bases and J by 4 bases, with 15 bases between. From germline, CDR1 is DFQATT and CDR2 SNEGSKA (reference sequence). The CDR3 extends over 14 amino acids. The CDR3 sequence: CSASPSRGGYGYTF. DNA for the CDR3: TGCAGTGCTAGCCCTTCTCGCGGGGGCTATGGCTACACCTTC.

This clonotype was seen more than once but under ten times. V usage is TRBV7-2 and J usage is TRBJ2-3; 8 bases map to TRBD2. The CDR3 totals 17 residues. V lost 0 bases, J lost 2 bases, and 7 bases stayed unmatched. Germline assignment: CDR1 SGHTA and CDR2 FQGNSA. CDR3 sequence: CASSLAWLAGSTDTQYF. The CDR3 region has the DNA TGTGCCAGCAGCTTAGCTTGGCTAGCGGGTTCCACAGATACGCAGTATTTT.

This clonotype was recorded a few times. The CDR3 bases are TGCAGTGCCAAGCCCCCAACCGGCACTGAAGCTTTCTTT. Translating gives CSAKPPTGTEAFF. The chain employs TRBV20-1 and TRBJ1-1; D is ambiguous. V gave up 6 bases and J gave up 4 bases, with 15 bases separating them. Per the germline V gene, CDR1 is DFQATT and CDR2 is SNEGSKA (reference sequence). The CDR3 is 13 amino acids.

A few counts support this clonotype. The chain combines TRBV18 with TRBJ2-5, with unresolved D. The CDR3 contains 13 residues. Germline V gene data show CDR1 as KGHSH and CDR2 as LQKENI. V lost 2 bases to trimming and J lost 5 bases, with 9 bases between them. CDR3 loop: CASSPGLVETQYF. The CDR3, as DNA: TGTGCCAGCTCACCAGGGCTGGTGGAGACCCAGTACTTC.

J is TRBJ2-7 and V is TRBV7-8; TRBD2 is a possible D gene (5 bases). The CDR3 contains 13 residues. V lost 6 bases and J 5 bases, leaving 14 bases between the germline ends. The germline gives CDR1 SGHVS, CDR2 FQNEAQ. The CDR3 loop is CASRPREPDEQYF. The CDR3 region has the DNA TGTGCCAGCAGACCTAGGGAGCCGGACGAGCAGTACTTC.

This clonotype has a handful of counts. The chain combines TRBV9 with TRBJ2-5; TRBD2 matches at 11 bases. Germline values: CDR1 SGDLS, CDR2 YYNGEE. The CDR3 has 17 amino acids. The ends lost 0 bases at V and 2 bases at J; junction bases unmatched: 6. Here the CDR3 DNA reads TGTGCCAGCAGCGTAGGGACTAGCGGGTTGGGACAAGAGACCCAGTACTTC. Protein: CASSVGTSGLGQETQYF. The entire variable domain, with the rest obtained from reference TRBV9 and TRBJ2-5, is as follows: DSGVTQTPKHLITATGQRVTLRCSPRSGDLSVYWYQQSLDQGLQFLIQYYNGEERAKGNILERFSAQQFPDLHSELNLSSLELGDSALYFCASSVGTSGLGQETQYFGPGTRLLVL.

This chain links TRBV6-5 with TRBJ2-7, with D unclear. Germline CDR1 is MNHEY and CDR2 is SVGAGI. The V end was cut by 3 bases, the J end by 0 bases, with 9 bases between. This CDR3 comprises 14 residues. The CDR3 sequence: CASSYRPSSYEQYF. Here the CDR3 DNA reads TGTGCCAGCAGTTATCGACCGAGCTCCTACGAGCAGTACTTC.

As DNA, the CDR3 is TGTGCCAGCAGCCAAGATCACAGGGGGAGGTATGGCTACACCTTC. It codes for CASSQDHRGRYGYTF. The chain joins TRBV14 to TRBJ1-2; the match to TRBD1 covers 8 bases. The germline gives CDR1 SGHDN, CDR2 FVKESK. The CDR3 is 15 residues long. The V segment lost 0 bases and the J segment 5 bases; nucleotides outside the gene matches: 5.